What follows are 20 T cell receptor beta chains derived from one specimen sequenced in a study of shared clonotypes between healthy human individuals. Sequenced by immunoSEQ multiplex PCR; TCRdb stores in-frame clones only, minus some. The sample gives a few million clones, about 92% of which show up once; around 0.15% is in the top ten. The specimen sequenced was naive CD4+ T cells sorted from blood. Described subset: CD45RA+ positively selected. The receptors were gathered from a man aged 18-30 years in good health.

The genes are TRBV18 and TRBJ2-2; 9 bases line up with TRBD2. Looked up from germline, CDR1 is KGHSH and CDR2 is LQKENI. The CDR3 has 16 amino acids. After removal of 5 bases from V and 1 base from J, the junction contained 5 bases not matched to a gene. The CDR3 protein is CASSSPSGMNTGELFF. The DNA of the CDR3 is TGTGCCAGCTCAAGCCCTAGCGGGATGAACACCGGGGAGCTGTTTTTT.

The chain joins TRBV28 to TRBJ1-2; weak D call: TRBD1 (6 bases). Trimming removed 2 bases at V and 0 bases at J, with 13 bases between. This CDR3 spans 16 amino acids. Looked up from germline, CDR1 is MDHEN and CDR2 is SYDVKM. The CDR3 protein is CASSLTRGQANYGYTF. In DNA form, the CDR3 reads TGTGCCAGCAGTTTAACCCGGGGACAAGCTAACTATGGCTACACCTTC.

The gene calls are TRBV11-2 and TRBJ2-7; maybe TRBD2 (6 bases). Trimming removed 0 bases from V and 3 bases from J, with 12 bases in between. From germline, CDR1 is SGHAT and CDR2 FQNNGV. CDR3 size: 15 residues. The DNA for the CDR3 is TGTGCCAGCAGCTTAGAAGCGGAGGGGCACTACGAGCAGTACTTC. This sequence encodes CASSLEAEGHYEQYF.

The count of this clone is one. This chain uses TRBV5-1 with TRBJ2-7, with 7 bases matching TRBD2. Germline V gene sequence: CDR1 SGHRS, CDR2 YFSETQ. With 4 bases clipped from V and 0 bases from J, the junction kept 4 bases outside the gene matches. This CDR3 is built from 14 residues. The CDR3 coding sequence is TGCGCCAGCAGCGCTAGCGGCGCCTCCTACGAGCAGTACTTC. Translating gives CASSASGASYEQYF. Based on the CDR3 plus reference TRBV5-1 and TRBJ2-7, the full variable domain is KAGVTQTPRYLIKTRGQQVTLSCSPISGHRSVSWYQQTPGQGLQFLFEYFSETQRNKGNFPGRFSGRQFSNSRSEMNVSTLELGDSALYLCASSASGASYEQYFGPGTRLTVT.

The chain couples TRBV7-2 to TRBJ1-4; D perhaps matches TRBD1 (6 bases). V lost 5 bases, J lost 5 bases, and 12 bases lay in between. Germline V gene lookup returns CDR1 SGHTA and CDR2 FQGNSA. The CDR3 extends over 14 amino acids. The CDR3 region is CASSPGGGNEKLFF. The CDR3 DNA reads TGTGCCAGCAGCCCCGGGGGCGGGAATGAAAAACTGTTTTTT.

The chain uses TRBV19 and TRBJ1-5, with D possibly being TRBD1 (5 bases). V lost 3 bases and J lost 9, with 12 bases in between. CDR3 size: 13 residues. CDR1 and CDR2 (germline): LNHDA, SQIVND (reference sequence). Here the CDR3 reads CASSMGRGTPQHF. CDR3 DNA: TGTGCCAGTAGTATGGGGCGGGGAACGCCCCAGCATTTT.

The rearrangement joins TRBV7-8 to TRBJ2-1; no firm D call. Germline values: CDR1 SGHVS, CDR2 FQNEAQ. Trimming removed 2 bases at V and 9 bases at J, with 5 bases between. This CDR3 contains 11 residues. The DNA for the CDR3 is TGTGCCAGCAGCTTATTCGTTGAGCAGTTCTTC. Protein sequence: CASSLFVEQFF.

The rearrangement uses TRBV11-2 and TRBJ2-3; D not certain. Germline lookup yields CDR1 SGHAT and CDR2 FQNNGV. The V and J ends lost 5 bases and 6 bases respectively, with 15 bases between them. This CDR3 has 14 amino acids. CDR3 DNA: TGTGCCAGCAGCCGGCGATCATTTGGCGATACGCAGTATTTT. This encodes CASSRRSFGDTQYF.

The chain links TRBV7-2 to TRBJ2-5; D remains ambiguous. The CDR3 length is 15 residues. Trimming removed 1 base from V and 4 bases from J, with 13 bases in between. CDR1 is SGHTA and CDR2 is FQGNSA in the germline V gene. The CDR3 spells CASSLDSHPGETQYF. In DNA, the CDR3 is TGTGCCAGCAGCTTAGATTCCCACCCGGGAGAGACCCAGTACTTC.

About this clone itself: This may be a read error, as it is one base from a much larger clone. Other DNA sequences in the same sample also yield this CDR3. The V and J genes are TRBV18 and TRBJ1-1; D not resolved. The CDR3 covers 13 residues. The germline V and J ends were trimmed by 3 bases and 1 base, with 6 bases remaining between them. Germline CDR1 reads KGHSH; CDR2 reads LQKENI. CDR3 sequence (DNA): TGTGCCAGCTCACCGGAGAGGAACACTGAAGCTTTCTTT. Translating it yields CASSPERNTEAFF.

This clone was picked up one time. The V gene is TRBV6-5, the J gene TRBJ2-1; TRBD1 matches 10 bases. The CDR3 loop spans 15 amino acids. J was trimmed by 6 bases and V by 2 bases; bases with no gene match: 4. The germline V gene has CDR1 MNHEY and CDR2 SVGAGI. Here the CDR3 reads CASSYGTGATNEQFF. In DNA form, the CDR3 reads TGTGCCAGCAGTTACGGGACAGGGGCCACCAATGAGCAGTTCTTC.

The chain recombines TRBV2 with TRBJ2-6; D possibly corresponds to TRBD1 (5 bases). Deletions cut 0 bases from V and 2 bases from J, with 11 bases between. CDR1 and CDR2 (germline): SNHLY, FYNNEI. This CDR3 region has 17 residues. CDR3 coding DNA: TGTGCCAGCAGTGAAGCCCGACAGCGTACTGGGGCCAACGTCCTGACTTTC. Protein sequence: CASSEARQRTGANVLTF.

This clone was seen once. CDR3 residues: CASSPRLAGEAKNIQYF. DNA of the CDR3: TGTGCCAGCAGCCCGAGACTAGCGGGAGAAGCCAAAAACATTCAGTACTTC. V usage is TRBV5-4 and J usage is TRBJ2-4; TRBD2 matches 12 bases. The CDR3 runs to 17 residues. Trimming at V came to 4 bases and at J to 0 bases, leaving 5 bases not matched to a gene. Per the germline V gene, CDR1 is SGHNT and CDR2 is YYREEE (reference sequence).

The rearrangement joins TRBV18 to TRBJ2-7; the D is unclear. The germline V and J ends were trimmed by 1 base and 1 base, with 8 bases remaining between them. This CDR3 is built from 14 residues. Germline V gene sequence: CDR1 KGHSH, CDR2 LQKENI. The CDR3 region has the DNA TGTGCCAGCTCACCACTGAAGACATCCTACGAGCAGTACTTC. Translated, it gives CASSPLKTSYEQYF.

The V and J genes are TRBV5-1 and TRBJ2-5, with D possibly TRBD1 on 5 matching bases. Per germline, CDR1 SGHRS and CDR2 YFSETQ. This CDR3 contains 12 residues. Trimming shortened V by 5 bases and J by 5 bases, and 10 bases separated the two germline ends. The CDR3: CASRENRETQYF. The CDR3 DNA follows: TGCGCCAGCAGGGAGAACAGGGAGACCCAGTACTTC.

The genes are TRBV5-1 and TRBJ2-7; D is undetermined. Germline CDR1 and CDR2: SGHRS and YFSETQ. This CDR3 is built from 11 residues. V shed 3 bases and J shed 6 bases, with 7 bases lying between them. CDR3 DNA sequence: TGCGCCAGCAGCTCCCCCCTCGAGCAGTACTTC. Translation: CASSSPLEQYF.

On this clone itself: The same CDR3 also results from other DNA sequences found in this sample. The chain employs TRBV19 and TRBJ1-5; D not certain. CDR1 LNHDA and CDR2 SQIVND come from the germline V gene (reference sequence). The CDR3 has 13 residues. The V end was cut by 1 base, the J end by 4 bases, with 5 bases between. DNA for the CDR3: TGTGCCAGTAGTATAGCAGGAAATCAGCCCCAGCATTTT. Translation: CASSIAGNQPQHF.

The V gene is TRBV12-5, the J gene TRBJ2-1; 7 bases are shared with TRBD2. The CDR3 loop spans 16 amino acids. Trimming cost V 0 bases and J 6 bases; bases outside gene matches: 8. In germline, CDR1 is LGHNT, CDR2 FRNRAP. CDR3 coding DNA: TGTGCTAGTGGTTTGGTACGGATTAGCGGGTCCAATGAGCAGTTCTTC. Translated: CASGLVRISGSNEQFF.

The rearrangement joins TRBV19 to TRBJ1-2; 11 bases are a match to TRBD1. The junction had 8 bases not matched to a gene; V was cut back by 7 bases and J by 4 bases. Germline values: CDR1 LNHDA, CDR2 SQIVND (reference sequence). The CDR3 has 15 residues. The CDR3 here is CASIPPGQGVYGYTF. The DNA of the CDR3 is TGTGCCAGTATCCCCCCGGGACAGGGGGTCTATGGCTACACCTTC.

This chain links TRBV6-5 with TRBJ1-4; a weak D match, TRBD1 (6 bases). The germline CDR1 and CDR2 sequences are MNHEY and SVGAGI. V was cut by 3 bases and J by 8 bases, with 16 bases left in between. This CDR3 has 15 residues. The CDR3 region has the DNA TGTGCCAGCAGTTATATTTCGGGGGCGGGAGAAAAACTGTTTTTT. This translates into CASSYISGAGEKLFF.